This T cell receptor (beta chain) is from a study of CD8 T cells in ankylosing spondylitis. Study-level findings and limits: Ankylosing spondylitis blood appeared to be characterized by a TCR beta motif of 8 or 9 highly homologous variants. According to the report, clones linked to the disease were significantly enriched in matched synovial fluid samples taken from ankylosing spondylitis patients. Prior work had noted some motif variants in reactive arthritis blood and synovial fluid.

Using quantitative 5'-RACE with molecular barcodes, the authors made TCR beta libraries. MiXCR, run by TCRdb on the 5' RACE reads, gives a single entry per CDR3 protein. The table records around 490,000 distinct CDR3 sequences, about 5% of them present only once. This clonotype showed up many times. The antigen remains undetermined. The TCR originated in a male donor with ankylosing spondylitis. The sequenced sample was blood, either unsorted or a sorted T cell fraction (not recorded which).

CDR3 nucleotide sequence: TGTGCCACCAGTGATCCCACTAGCGGGAGCGCCATTCAGTACTTC. Protein product: CATSDPTSGSAIQYF. The rearrangement joins TRBV24-1 to TRBJ2-4, with TRBD2 identical over 11 bases. Germline lookup yields CDR1 KGHDR and CDR2 SFDVKD. The CDR3 has 15 residues. J was trimmed by 9 bases and V by 3 bases; bases with no gene match: 6.